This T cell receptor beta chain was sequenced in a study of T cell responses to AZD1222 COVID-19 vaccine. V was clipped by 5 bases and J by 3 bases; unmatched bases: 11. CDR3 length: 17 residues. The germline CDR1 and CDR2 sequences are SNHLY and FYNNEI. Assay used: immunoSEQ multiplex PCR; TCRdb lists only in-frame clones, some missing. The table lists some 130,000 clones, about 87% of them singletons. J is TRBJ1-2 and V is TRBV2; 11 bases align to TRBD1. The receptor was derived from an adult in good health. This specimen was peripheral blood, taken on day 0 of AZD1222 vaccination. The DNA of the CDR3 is TGTGCCAGCAGTCGGACAGGGGGCGCGGGGCCCTACTATGGCTACACCTTC. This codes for CASSRTGGAGPYYGYTF.